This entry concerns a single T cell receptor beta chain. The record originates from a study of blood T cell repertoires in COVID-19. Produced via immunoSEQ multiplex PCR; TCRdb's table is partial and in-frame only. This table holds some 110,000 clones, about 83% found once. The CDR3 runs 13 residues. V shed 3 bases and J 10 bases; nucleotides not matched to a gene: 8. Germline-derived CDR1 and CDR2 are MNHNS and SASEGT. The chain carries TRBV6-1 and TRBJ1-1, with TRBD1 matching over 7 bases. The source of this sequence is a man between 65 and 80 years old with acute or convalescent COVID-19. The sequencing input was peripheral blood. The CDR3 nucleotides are TGTGCCAGCAGTGACCCGGGACAGCTGATAGCTTTCTTT. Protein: CASSDPGQLIAFF.